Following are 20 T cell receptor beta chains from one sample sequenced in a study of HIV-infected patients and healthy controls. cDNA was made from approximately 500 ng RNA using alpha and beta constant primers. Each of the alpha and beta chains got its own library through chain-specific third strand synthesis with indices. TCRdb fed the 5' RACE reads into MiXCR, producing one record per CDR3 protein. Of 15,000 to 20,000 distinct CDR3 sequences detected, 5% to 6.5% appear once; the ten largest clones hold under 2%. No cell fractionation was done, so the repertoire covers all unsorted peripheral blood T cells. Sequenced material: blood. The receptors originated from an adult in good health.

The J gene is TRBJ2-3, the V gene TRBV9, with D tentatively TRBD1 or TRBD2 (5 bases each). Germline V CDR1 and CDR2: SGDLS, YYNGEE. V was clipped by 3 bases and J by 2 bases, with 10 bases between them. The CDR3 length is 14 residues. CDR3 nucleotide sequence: TGTGCCAGCAGCGCCGGGGACCCCACAGATACGCAGTATTTT. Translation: CASSAGDPTDTQYF.

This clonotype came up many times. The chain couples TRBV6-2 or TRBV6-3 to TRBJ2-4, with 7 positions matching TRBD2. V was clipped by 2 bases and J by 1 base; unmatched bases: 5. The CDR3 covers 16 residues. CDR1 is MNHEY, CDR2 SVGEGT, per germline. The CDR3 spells CASSYRGLVAKNIQYF. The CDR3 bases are TGTGCCAGCAGTTACCGCGGACTAGTGGCCAAAAACATTCAGTACTTC.

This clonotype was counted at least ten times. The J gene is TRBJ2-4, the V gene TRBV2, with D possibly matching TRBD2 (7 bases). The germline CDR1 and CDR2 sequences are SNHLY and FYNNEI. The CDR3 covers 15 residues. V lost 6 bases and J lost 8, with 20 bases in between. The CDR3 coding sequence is TGTGCCAGCAGCCCCCCCGCGAGAGGGGGGGACATTCAGTACTTC. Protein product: CASSPPARGGDIQYF.

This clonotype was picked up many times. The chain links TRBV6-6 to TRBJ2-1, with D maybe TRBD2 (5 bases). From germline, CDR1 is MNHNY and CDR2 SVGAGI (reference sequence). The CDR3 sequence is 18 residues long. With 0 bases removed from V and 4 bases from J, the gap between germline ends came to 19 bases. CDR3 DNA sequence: TGTGCCAGCAGTTACTCGAGCCCCCGGGGATGGACGTACAATGAGCAGTTCTTC. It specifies CASSYSSPRGWTYNEQFF.

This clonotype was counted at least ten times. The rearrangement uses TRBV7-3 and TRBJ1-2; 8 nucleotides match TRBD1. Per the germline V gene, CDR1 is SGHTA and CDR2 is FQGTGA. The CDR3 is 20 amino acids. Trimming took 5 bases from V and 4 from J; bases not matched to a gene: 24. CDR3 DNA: TGTGCCAGCAGCCCCAACCCGTCGGGCCAGGGGGCGAGGTTAGCCTATGGCTACACCTTC. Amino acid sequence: CASSPNPSGQGARLAYGYTF.

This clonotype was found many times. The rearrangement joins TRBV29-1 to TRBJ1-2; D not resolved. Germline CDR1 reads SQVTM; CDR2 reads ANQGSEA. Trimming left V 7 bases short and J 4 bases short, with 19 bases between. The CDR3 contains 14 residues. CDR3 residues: CSGGDETKGYGYTF. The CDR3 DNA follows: TGCAGCGGGGGTGATGAAACGAAGGGCTATGGCTACACCTTC.

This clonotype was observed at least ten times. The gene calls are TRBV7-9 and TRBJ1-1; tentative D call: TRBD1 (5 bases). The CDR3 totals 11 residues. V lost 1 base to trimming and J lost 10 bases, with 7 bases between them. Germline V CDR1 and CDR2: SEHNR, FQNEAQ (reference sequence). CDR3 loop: CASSLGGRAFF. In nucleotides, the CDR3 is TGTGCCAGCAGCTTAGGGGGGAGAGCTTTCTTT.

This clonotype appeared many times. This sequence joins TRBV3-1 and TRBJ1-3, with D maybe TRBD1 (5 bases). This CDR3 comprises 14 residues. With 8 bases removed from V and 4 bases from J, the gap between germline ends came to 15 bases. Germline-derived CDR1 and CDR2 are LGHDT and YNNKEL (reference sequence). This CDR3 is CASGRGFAGNTIYF. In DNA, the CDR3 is TGTGCCAGCGGTCGGGGCTTCGCCGGAAACACCATATATTTT.

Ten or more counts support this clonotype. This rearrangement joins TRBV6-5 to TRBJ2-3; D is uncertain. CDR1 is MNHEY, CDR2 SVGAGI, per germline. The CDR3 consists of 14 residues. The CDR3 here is CATRQRRFTDTQYF. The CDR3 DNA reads TGTGCTACCCGCCAGCGACGCTTCACAGATACGCAGTATTTT.

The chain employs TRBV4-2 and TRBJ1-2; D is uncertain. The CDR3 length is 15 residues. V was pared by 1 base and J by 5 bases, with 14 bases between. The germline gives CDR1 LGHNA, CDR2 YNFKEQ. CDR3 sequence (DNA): TGTGCCAGCAGCCAAGTAGAGGGTCAGTTATATGGCTACACCTTC. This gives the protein CASSQVEGQLYGYTF.

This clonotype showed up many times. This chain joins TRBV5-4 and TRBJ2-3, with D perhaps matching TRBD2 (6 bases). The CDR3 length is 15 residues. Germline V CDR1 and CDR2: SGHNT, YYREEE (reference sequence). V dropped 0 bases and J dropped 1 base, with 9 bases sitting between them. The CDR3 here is CASSLDGGGTDTQYF. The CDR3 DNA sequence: TGTGCCAGCAGCTTGGACGGCGGGGGCACAGATACGCAGTATTTT. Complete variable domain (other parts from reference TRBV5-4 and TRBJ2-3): ETGVTQSPTHLIKTRGQQVTLRCSSQSGHNTVSWYQQALGQGPQFIFQYYREEENGRGNFPPRFSGLQFPNYSSELNVNALELDDSALYLCASSLDGGGTDTQYFGPGTRLTVL.

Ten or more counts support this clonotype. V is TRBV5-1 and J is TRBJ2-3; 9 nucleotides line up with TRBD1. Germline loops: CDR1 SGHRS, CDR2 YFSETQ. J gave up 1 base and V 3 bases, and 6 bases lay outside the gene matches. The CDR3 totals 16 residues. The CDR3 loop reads CASSSYDRGGTDTQYF. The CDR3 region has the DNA TGCGCCAGCAGCTCCTATGACAGGGGGGGCACAGATACGCAGTATTTT.

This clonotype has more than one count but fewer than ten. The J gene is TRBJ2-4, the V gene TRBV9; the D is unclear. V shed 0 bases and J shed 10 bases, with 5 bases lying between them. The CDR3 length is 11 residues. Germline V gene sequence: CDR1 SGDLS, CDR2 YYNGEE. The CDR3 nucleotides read TGTGCCAGCAGCGTAGGAGATATTCAGTACTTC. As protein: CASSVGDIQYF. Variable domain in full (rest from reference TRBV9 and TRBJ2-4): DSGVTQTPKHLITATGQRVTLRCSPRSGDLSVYWYQQSLDQGLQFLIQYYNGEERAKGNILERFSAQQFPDLHSELNLSSLELGDSALYFCASSVGDIQYFGAGTRLSVL.

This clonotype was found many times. The CDR3 DNA sequence: TGTGCCAGCAGTTACTCCGGGACGGTTTATGGCTACACCTTC. This codes for CASSYSGTVYGYTF. V is TRBV6-5 and J is TRBJ1-2; D may be TRBD1 (5 bases). Germline V gene data show CDR1 as MNHEY and CDR2 as SVGAGI. Trimming stripped 0 bases from V and 5 bases from J, with 10 bases between. The CDR3 consists of 14 residues.

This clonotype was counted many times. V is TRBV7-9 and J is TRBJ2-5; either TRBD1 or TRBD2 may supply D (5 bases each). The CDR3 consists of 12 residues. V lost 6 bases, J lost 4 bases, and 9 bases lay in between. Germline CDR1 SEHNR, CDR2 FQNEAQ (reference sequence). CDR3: CASRGVGETQYF. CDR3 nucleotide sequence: TGTGCCAGCAGGGGGGTAGGAGAGACCCAGTACTTC.

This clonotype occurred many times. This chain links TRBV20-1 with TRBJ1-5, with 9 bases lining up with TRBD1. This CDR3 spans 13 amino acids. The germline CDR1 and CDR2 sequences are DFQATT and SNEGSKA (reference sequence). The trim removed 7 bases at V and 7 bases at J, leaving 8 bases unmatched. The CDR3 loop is CSVGQGNRQPQHF. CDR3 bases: TGCAGTGTGGGACAGGGAAATCGACAGCCCCAGCATTTT.

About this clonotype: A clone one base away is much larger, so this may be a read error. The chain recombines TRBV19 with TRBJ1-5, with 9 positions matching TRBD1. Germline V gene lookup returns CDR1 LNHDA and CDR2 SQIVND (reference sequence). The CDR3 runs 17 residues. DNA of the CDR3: TGTGCCAGAAGTACCACCTTCGGGACAGGGAGCAATCAGCCCCAGCATTTT. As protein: CARSTTFGTGSNQPQHF. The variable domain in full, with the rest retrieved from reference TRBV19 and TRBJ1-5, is DGGITQSPKYLFRKEGQNVTLSCEQNLNHDAMYWYRQDPGQGLRLIYYSQIVNDFQKGDIAEGYSVSREKKESFPLTVTSAQKNPTAFYLCARSTTFGTGSNQPQHFGDGTRLSIL.

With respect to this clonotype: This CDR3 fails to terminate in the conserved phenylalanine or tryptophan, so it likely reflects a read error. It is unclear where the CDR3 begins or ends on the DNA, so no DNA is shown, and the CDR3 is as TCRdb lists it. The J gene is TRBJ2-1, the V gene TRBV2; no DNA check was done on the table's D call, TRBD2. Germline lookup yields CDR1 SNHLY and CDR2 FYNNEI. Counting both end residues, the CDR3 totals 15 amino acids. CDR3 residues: CASSLTSGGSNEQGG.

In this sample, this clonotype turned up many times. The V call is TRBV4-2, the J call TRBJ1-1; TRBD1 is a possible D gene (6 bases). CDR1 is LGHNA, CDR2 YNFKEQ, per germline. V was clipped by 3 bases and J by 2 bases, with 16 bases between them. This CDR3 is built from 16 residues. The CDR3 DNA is TGTGCCAGCAGCCAGAGAGAGGGGGAATTCAACACTGAAGCTTTCTTT. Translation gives CASSQREGEFNTEAFF.

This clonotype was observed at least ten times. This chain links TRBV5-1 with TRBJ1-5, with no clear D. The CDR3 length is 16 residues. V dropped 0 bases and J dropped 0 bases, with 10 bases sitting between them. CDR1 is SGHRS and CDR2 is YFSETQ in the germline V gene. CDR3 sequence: CASSLEWVYSNQPQHF. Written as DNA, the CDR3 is TGCGCCAGCAGCTTGGAGTGGGTCTATAGCAATCAGCCCCAGCATTTT.